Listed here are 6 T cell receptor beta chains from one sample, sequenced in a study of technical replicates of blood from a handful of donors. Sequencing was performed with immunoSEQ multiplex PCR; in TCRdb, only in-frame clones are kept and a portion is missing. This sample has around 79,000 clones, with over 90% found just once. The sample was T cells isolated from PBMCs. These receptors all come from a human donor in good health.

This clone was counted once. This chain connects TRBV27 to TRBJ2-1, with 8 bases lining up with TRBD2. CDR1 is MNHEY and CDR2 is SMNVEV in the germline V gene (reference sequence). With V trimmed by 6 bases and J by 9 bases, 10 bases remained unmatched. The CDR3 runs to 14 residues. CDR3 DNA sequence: TGTGCCAGCAGACGTCGGGAGGGCCACGTTGAGCAGTTCTTC. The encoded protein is CASRRREGHVEQFF.

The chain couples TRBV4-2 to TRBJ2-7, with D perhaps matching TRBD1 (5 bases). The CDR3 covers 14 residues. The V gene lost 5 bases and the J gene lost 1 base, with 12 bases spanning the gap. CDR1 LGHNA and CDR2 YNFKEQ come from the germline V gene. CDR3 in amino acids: CASSGQGVSYEQYF. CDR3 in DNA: TGTGCCAGCAGCGGGCAGGGTGTTTCCTACGAGCAGTACTTC.

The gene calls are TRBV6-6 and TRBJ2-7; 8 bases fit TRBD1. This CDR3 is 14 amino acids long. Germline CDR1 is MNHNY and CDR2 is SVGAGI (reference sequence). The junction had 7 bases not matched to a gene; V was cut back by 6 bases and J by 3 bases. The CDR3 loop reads CASRGPGQDYEQYF. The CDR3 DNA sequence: TGTGCCAGCAGAGGTCCGGGACAGGACTACGAGCAGTACTTC.

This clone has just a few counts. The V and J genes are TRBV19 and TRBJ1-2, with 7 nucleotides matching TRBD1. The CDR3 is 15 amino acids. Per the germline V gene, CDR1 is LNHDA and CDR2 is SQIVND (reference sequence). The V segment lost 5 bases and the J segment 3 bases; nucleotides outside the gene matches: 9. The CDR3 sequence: CASSVSGTADYGYTF. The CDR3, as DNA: TGTGCCAGTAGTGTCTCCGGGACAGCTGACTATGGCTACACCTTC.

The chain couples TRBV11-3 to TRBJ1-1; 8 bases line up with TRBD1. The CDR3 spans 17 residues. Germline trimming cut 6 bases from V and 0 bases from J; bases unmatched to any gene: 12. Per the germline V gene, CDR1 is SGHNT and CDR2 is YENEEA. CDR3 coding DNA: TGTGCCAGCAGGCCACCGGACAGGGAAGATATGAACACTGAAGCTTTCTTT. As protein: CASRPPDREDMNTEAFF.

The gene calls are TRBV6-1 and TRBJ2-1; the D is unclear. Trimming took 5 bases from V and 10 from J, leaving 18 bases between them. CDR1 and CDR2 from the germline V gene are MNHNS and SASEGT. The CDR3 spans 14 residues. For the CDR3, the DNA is TGTGCCAGCAGTTGGGCCCCACCGGTTTTCGAGCAGTTCTTC. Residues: CASSWAPPVFEQFF.